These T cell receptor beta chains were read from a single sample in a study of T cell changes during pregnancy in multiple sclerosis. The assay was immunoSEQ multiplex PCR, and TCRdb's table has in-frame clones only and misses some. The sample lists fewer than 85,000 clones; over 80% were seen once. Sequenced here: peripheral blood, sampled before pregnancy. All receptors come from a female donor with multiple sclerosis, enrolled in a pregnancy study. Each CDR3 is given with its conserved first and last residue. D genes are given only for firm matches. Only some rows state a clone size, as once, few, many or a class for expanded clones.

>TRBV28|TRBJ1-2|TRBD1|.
CASSPGQGADYGYTF
TGTGCCAGCAGTCCGGGACAGGGGGCTGACTATGGCTACACCTTC
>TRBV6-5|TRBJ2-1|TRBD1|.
CASSSGGVYNEQFF
TGTGCCAGCAGTTCAGGGGGAGTCTACAATGAGCAGTTCTTC
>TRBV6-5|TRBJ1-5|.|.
CASSYSIPVNQPQHF
TGTGCCAGCAGTTACTCGATCCCGGTAAATCAGCCCCAGCATTTT
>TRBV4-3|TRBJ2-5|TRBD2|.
CASSQDPPGTGSGGTQYF
TGCGCCAGCAGCCAAGATCCCCCAGGGACTGGATCGGGGGGGACCCAGTACTTC
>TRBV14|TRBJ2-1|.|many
CASSHLRNEQFF
TGTGCCAGCAGCCATCTGAGGAATGAGCAGTTCTTC
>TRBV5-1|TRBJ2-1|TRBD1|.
CASSSNRGHVNEQFF
TGCGCCAGCAGCTCGAACAGGGGGCACGTCAATGAGCAGTTCTTC
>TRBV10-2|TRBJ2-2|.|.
CASSGGLGGANTGELFF
TGCGCCAGCAGTGGCGGGCTTGGCGGGGCGAACACCGGGGAGCTGTTTTTT
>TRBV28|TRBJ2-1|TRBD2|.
CASSLGRWERDSYNEQFF
TGTGCCAGCAGTCTAGGTCGGTGGGAGCGGGACTCCTACAATGAGCAGTTCTTC
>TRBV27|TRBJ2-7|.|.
CASSLVSGASYEQYF
TGTGCCAGCAGTTTAGTTTCAGGGGCCTCCTACGAGCAGTACTTC
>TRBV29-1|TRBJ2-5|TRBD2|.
CSVEGLNQETQYF
TGCAGCGTTGAGGGACTAAACCAAGAGACCCAGTACTTC
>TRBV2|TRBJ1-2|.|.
CASSPNGYTF
TGTGCCAGCAGTCCTAATGGCTACACCTTC
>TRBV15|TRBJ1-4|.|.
CATSLAGGQFEKLFF
TGTGCCACCAGCCTAGCGGGGGGGCAATTTGAAAAACTGTTTTTT
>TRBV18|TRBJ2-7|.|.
CASSPGSYEQYF
TGTGCCAGCTCACCCGGGTCCTACGAGCAGTACTTC
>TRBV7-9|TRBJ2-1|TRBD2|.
CASSLVGLAGPVAFF
TGTGCCAGCAGCTTAGTCGGACTAGCGGGCCCTGTGGCGTTCTTC
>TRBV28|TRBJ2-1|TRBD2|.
CASSLASGSLNEQFF
TGTGCCAGCAGTTTGGCGAGCGGGAGTTTGAATGAGCAGTTCTTC
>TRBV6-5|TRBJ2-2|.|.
CASSYRQDRGGELFF
TGTGCCAGCAGTTACCGCCAGGACCGGGGCGGGGAGCTGTTTTTT
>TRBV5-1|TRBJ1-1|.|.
CASSSRRGRLDTEAFF
TGCGCCAGCAGCTCGCGGCGGGGGCGCTTGGACACTGAAGCTTTCTTT
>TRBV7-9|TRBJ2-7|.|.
CASSLVTGSYEQYF
TGTGCCAGCAGCTTAGTTACAGGTTCCTACGAGCAGTACTTC
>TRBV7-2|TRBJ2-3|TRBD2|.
CASSSPTSGLSTDTQYF
TGTGCCAGCAGCTCCCCGACTAGCGGGCTTAGCACAGATACGCAGTATTTT
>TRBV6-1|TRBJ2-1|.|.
CASQGLLGYNEQFF
TGTGCCAGCCAGGGGCTCCTAGGCTACAATGAGCAGTTCTTC
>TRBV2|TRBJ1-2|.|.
CASSDRARRGYTF
TGTGCCAGCAGTGACAGGGCTCGGCGTGGCTACACCTTC
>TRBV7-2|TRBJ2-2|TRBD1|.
CASRPQGQGYTGELFF
TGTGCCAGCAGGCCCCAGGGACAGGGCTACACCGGGGAGCTGTTTTTT
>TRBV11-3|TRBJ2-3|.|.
CASSITYTDTQYF
TGTGCCAGCAGCATTACATATACAGATACGCAGTATTTT
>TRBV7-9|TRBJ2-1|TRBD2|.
CASSAGLAGVFLEQFF
TGTGCCAGCAGCGCCGGACTAGCGGGTGTCTTTCTTGAGCAGTTCTTC
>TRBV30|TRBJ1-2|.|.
CAGQDTNYGYTF
TGTGCCGGACAAGACACCAACTATGGCTACACCTTC
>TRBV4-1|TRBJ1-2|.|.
CASSQAFTRGYTF
TGCGCCAGCAGCCAAGCTTTTACTCGTGGCTACACCTTC
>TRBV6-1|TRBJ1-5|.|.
CASSAQSLGNQPQHF
TGTGCCAGCAGTGCGCAAAGCCTTGGCAATCAGCCCCAGCATTTT
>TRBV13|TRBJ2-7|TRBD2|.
CASSLASGTYEQYF
TGTGCCAGCAGCTTAGCCAGCGGGACGTACGAGCAGTACTTC
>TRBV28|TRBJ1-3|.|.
CASSFRGGSGNTIYF
TGTGCCAGCAGTTTCCGGGGAGGCTCTGGAAACACCATATATTTT
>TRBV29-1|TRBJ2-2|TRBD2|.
CSARPLAGDTGELFF
TGCAGCGCCCGCCCGCTAGCGGGAGACACCGGGGAGCTGTTTTTT
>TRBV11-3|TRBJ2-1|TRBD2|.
CASSSTSGSLNEQFF
TGTGCCAGCAGCTCGACTAGCGGGAGCTTGAATGAGCAGTTCTTC
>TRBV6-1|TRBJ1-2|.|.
CASSEYGRTNYGYTF
TGTGCCAGCAGTGAATACGGCAGGACTAACTATGGCTACACCTTC
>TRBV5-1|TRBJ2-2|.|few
CASSSIQGNTGELFF
TGCGCCAGCAGCTCGATACAGGGTAACACCGGGGAGCTGTTTTTT
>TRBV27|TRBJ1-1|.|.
CASSFSGNTEAFF
TGTGCCAGCAGTTTTTCCGGGAACACTGAAGCTTTCTTT
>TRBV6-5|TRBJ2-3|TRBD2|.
CASTPHGGRTDTQYF
TGTGCCAGCACCCCCCACGGGGGGAGGACAGATACGCAGTATTTT
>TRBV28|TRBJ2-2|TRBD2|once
CASSLTSENTGELFF
TGTGCCAGCAGTTTAACTAGCGAGAACACCGGGGAGCTGTTTTTT
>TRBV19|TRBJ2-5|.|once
CASSTQRTAQETQYF
TGTGCCAGTAGTACCCAACGGACAGCCCAAGAGACCCAGTACTTC
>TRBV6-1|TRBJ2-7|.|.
CASSETVPVEQYF
TGTGCCAGCAGTGAAACGGTCCCCGTGGAGCAGTACTTC
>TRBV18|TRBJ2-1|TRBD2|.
CASSPLPTSGRATTGNEQFF
TGTGCCAGCTCACCACTCCCAACTAGCGGGAGGGCGACAACGGGCAATGAGCAGTTCTTC
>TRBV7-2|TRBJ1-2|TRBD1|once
CASTLGQGAPYGYTF
TGTGCCAGCACCCTAGGACAGGGGGCTCCCTATGGCTACACCTTC
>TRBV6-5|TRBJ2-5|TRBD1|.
CASSYSGTGTVETQYF
TGTGCCAGCAGTTACTCCGGGACAGGGACTGTGGAGACCCAGTACTTC
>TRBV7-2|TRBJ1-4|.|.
CASSLASGGEKLFF
TGTGCCAGCAGCTTAGCGTCGGGGGGTGAAAAACTGTTTTTT
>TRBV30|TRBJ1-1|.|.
CAWGAGNTEAFF
TGTGCCTGGGGGGCAGGGAACACTGAAGCTTTCTTT
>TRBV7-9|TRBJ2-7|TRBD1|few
CASSLDDRALDEQYF
TGTGCCAGCAGCTTAGACGACAGGGCCCTCGACGAGCAGTACTTC
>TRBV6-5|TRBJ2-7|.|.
CASSYQGSYEQYF
TGTGCCAGCAGTTACCAGGGTTCCTACGAGCAGTACTTC
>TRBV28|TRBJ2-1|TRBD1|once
CASRQGSYNEQFF
TGTGCCAGCCGACAGGGCTCCTACAATGAGCAGTTCTTC
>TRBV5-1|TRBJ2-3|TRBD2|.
CASTEGPGGDTQYF
TGCGCCAGCACGGAGGGACCGGGAGGAGATACGCAGTATTTT
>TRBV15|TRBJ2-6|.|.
CATSRAGSGANVLTF
TGTGCCACCAGCAGAGCGGGGTCTGGGGCCAACGTCCTGACTTTC
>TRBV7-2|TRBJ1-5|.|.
CASSPGGNQPQHF
TGTGCCAGCAGCCCCGGGGGCAATCAGCCCCAGCATTTT
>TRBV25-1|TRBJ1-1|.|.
CASSAGVWTEAFF
TGTGCCAGCAGTGCCGGGGTCTGGACTGAAGCTTTCTTT
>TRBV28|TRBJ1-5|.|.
CASSDFNQPQHF
TGTGCCAGCAGTGACTTCAATCAGCCCCAGCATTTT
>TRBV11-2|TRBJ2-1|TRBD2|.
CASRPGTSGYNEQFF
TGTGCCAGCAGACCTGGGACTAGCGGATACAATGAGCAGTTCTTC
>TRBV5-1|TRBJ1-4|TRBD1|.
CASSSSGTAGEKLFF
TGCGCCAGCAGCTCGTCCGGGACAGCGGGTGAAAAACTGTTTTTT
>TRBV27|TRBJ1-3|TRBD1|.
CASSPRDSSGNTIYF
TGTGCCAGCAGTCCTCGGGACAGCTCTGGAAACACCATATATTTT